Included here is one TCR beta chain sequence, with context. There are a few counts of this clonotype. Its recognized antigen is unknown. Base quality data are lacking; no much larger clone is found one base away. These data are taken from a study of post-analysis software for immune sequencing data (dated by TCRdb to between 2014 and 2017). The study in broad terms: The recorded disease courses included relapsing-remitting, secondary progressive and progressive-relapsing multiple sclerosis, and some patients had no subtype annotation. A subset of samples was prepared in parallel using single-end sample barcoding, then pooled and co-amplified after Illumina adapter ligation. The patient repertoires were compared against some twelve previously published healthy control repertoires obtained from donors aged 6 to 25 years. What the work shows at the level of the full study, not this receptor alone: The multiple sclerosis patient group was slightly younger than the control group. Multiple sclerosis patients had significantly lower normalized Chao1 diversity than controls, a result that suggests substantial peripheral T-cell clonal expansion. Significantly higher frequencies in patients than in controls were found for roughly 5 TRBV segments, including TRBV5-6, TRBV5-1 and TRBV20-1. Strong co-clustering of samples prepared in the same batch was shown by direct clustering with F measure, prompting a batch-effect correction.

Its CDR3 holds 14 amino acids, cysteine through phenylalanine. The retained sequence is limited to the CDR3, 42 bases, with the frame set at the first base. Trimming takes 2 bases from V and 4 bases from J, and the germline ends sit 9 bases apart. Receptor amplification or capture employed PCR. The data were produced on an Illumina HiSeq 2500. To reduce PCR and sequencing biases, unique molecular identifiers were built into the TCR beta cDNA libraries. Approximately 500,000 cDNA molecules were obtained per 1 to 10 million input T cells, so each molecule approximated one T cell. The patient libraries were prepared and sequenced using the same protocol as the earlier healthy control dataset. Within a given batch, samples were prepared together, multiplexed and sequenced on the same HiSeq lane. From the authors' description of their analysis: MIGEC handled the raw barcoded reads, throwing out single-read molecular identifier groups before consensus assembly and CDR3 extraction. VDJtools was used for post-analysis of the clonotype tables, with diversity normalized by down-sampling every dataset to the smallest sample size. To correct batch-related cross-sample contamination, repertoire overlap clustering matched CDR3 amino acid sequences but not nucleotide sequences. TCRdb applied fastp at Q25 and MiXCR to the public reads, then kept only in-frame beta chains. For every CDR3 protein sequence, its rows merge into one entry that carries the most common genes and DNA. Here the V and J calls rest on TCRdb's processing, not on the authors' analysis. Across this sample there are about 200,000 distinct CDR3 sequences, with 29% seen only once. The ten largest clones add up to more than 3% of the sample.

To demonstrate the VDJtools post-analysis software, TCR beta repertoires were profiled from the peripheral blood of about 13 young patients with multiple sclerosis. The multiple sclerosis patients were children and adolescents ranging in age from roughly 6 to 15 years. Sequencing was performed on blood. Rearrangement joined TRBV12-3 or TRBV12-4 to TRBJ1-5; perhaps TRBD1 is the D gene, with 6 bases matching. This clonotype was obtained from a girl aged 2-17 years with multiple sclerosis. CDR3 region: CASSLQGTNQPQHF. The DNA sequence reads TGTGCCAGCAGTTTACAGGGGACGAATCAGCCCCAGCATTTT.